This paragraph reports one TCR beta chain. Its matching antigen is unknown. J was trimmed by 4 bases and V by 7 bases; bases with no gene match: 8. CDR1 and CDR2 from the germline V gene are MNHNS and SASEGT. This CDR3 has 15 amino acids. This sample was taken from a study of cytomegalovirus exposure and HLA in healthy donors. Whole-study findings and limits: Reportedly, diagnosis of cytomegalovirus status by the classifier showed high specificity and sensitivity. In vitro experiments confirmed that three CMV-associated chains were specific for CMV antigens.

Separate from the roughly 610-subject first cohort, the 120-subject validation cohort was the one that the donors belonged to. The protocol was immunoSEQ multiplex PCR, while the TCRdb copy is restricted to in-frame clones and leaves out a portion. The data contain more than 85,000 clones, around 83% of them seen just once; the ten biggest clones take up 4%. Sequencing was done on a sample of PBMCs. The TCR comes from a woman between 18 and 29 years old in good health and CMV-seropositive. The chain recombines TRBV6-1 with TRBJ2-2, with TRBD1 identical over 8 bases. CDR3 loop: CASTLRGRVTGELFF. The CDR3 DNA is TGTGCCAGCACCCTCAGGGGGCGCGTCACCGGGGAGCTGTTTTTT.